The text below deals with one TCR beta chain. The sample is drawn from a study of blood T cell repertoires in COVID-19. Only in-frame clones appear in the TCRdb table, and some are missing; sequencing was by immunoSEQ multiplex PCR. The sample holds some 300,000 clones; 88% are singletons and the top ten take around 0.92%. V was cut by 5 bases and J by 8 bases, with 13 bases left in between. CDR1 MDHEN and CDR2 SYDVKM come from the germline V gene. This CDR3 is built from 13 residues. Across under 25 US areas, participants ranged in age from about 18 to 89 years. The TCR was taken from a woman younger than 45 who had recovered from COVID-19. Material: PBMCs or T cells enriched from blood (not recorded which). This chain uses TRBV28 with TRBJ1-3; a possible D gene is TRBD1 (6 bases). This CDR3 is CASSPGTRHTIYF. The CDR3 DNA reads TGTGCCAGCAGTCCCGGGACACGACACACCATATATTTT.